The rows below give T cell receptor beta chains drawn from one sample of a study of shared clonotypes between healthy human individuals. Data came from immunoSEQ multiplex PCR; TCRdb stores just in-frame clones and leaves some out. The sample yields a few million clones, around 92% seen once. The source material was naive CD4+ T cells from PBMCs. Receptors were obtained from a man younger than 35 in good health. Some clones in this sample may be carry-over from other donors' samples. Each CDR3 is given with its conserved first and last residue. Fields, in order: V gene, clone size, D gene, J gene, CDR3 protein, CDR3 DNA. A D gene is named only where the DNA matches it firmly. Rows give clone size only sometimes, using once, few, many, or a class for an expanded clone.

V gene: TRBV30; clone size: .; D gene: TRBD1; J gene: TRBJ2-5; CDR3 protein: CAWTGTGETQYF; CDR3 DNA: TGTGCCTGGACCGGGACAGGTGAGACCCAGTACTTC
V gene: TRBV5-6; clone size: .; D gene: TRBD1; J gene: TRBJ2-7; CDR3 protein: CASSGTVAYEQYF; CDR3 DNA: TGTGCCAGCAGCGGGACAGTAGCCTACGAGCAGTACTTC
V gene: TRBV5-1; clone size: .; D gene: .; J gene: TRBJ2-3; CDR3 protein: CASSPLGNTDTQYF; CDR3 DNA: TGCGCCAGCAGCCCCTTGGGGAACACAGATACGCAGTATTTT
V gene: TRBV7-2; clone size: .; D gene: TRBD2; J gene: TRBJ2-7; CDR3 protein: CASSLSPAGGSYEQYF; CDR3 DNA: TGTGCCAGCAGCTTAAGCCCGGCGGGAGGGTCCTACGAGCAGTACTTC
V gene: TRBV2; clone size: .; D gene: TRBD1; J gene: TRBJ1-3; CDR3 protein: CASSKHTGGAGNTIYF; CDR3 DNA: TGTGCCAGCAGTAAGCACACAGGGGGAGCTGGAAACACCATATATTTT
V gene: TRBV28; clone size: once; D gene: .; J gene: TRBJ2-6; CDR3 protein: CASSRSLGTGSGANVLTF; CDR3 DNA: TGTGCCAGCAGCAGATCACTTGGAACGGGTTCAGGGGCCAACGTCCTGACTTTC
V gene: TRBV5-1; clone size: .; D gene: .; J gene: TRBJ2-3; CDR3 protein: CASSLKSGEPDTQYF; CDR3 DNA: TGCGCCAGCAGCTTGAAGTCGGGAGAGCCAGATACGCAGTATTTT
V gene: TRBV28; clone size: .; D gene: .; J gene: TRBJ1-1; CDR3 protein: CASSFTGMNTEAFF; CDR3 DNA: TGTGCCAGCAGTTTTACTGGGATGAACACTGAAGCTTTCTTT
V gene: TRBV5-4; clone size: .; D gene: .; J gene: TRBJ2-1; CDR3 protein: CASTGSGEQFF; CDR3 DNA: TGTGCCAGCACCGGTTCGGGAGAGCAGTTCTTC
V gene: TRBV5-8; clone size: .; D gene: TRBD1; J gene: TRBJ2-2; CDR3 protein: CASSLGGRGQTGELFF; CDR3 DNA: TGTGCCAGCAGCTTGGGCGGCAGGGGGCAAACCGGGGAGCTGTTTTTT
V gene: TRBV4-1; clone size: .; D gene: TRBD1; J gene: TRBJ2-7; CDR3 protein: CASSRVGQGGEQYF; CDR3 DNA: TGCGCCAGCAGCCGAGTCGGACAGGGCGGCGAGCAGTACTTC
V gene: TRBV27; clone size: .; D gene: .; J gene: TRBJ2-7; CDR3 protein: CASSLSMGHFSYEQYF; CDR3 DNA: TGTGCCAGCAGTTTATCTATGGGACACTTCTCCTACGAGCAGTACTTC
V gene: TRBV5-1; clone size: .; D gene: .; J gene: TRBJ2-7; CDR3 protein: CASSLTGYEQYF; CDR3 DNA: TGCGCCAGCAGTCTGACAGGATACGAGCAGTACTTC
V gene: TRBV11-2; clone size: once; D gene: .; J gene: TRBJ2-6; CDR3 protein: CASSFILGTGANVLTF; CDR3 DNA: TGTGCCAGCAGCTTCATATTGGGGACTGGGGCCAACGTCCTGACTTTC
V gene: TRBV18; clone size: .; D gene: .; J gene: TRBJ2-1; CDR3 protein: CASSPELVRGEQFF; CDR3 DNA: TGTGCCAGCTCACCCGAACTAGTAAGGGGTGAGCAGTTCTTC
V gene: TRBV5-8; clone size: .; D gene: .; J gene: TRBJ1-3; CDR3 protein: CASSLERGPSSGNTIYF; CDR3 DNA: TGTGCCAGCAGCTTGGAGCGGGGGCCCTCCTCTGGAAACACCATATATTTT
V gene: TRBV4-1; clone size: .; D gene: .; J gene: TRBJ1-2; CDR3 protein: CASSQLRGFNYGYTF; CDR3 DNA: TGCGCCAGCAGCCAATTACGAGGGTTCAACTATGGCTACACCTTC
V gene: TRBV27; clone size: .; D gene: TRBD2; J gene: TRBJ2-3; CDR3 protein: CASSLHQIAGGVTDTQYF; CDR3 DNA: TGTGCCAGCAGTCTCCACCAAATAGCGGGAGGTGTTACAGATACGCAGTATTTT
V gene: TRBV28; clone size: .; D gene: .; J gene: TRBJ1-1; CDR3 protein: CASSLLDRTRNTEAFF; CDR3 DNA: TGTGCCAGCAGTTTATTAGACCGGACCAGAAACACTGAAGCTTTCTTT
V gene: TRBV10-1; clone size: .; D gene: .; J gene: TRBJ1-1; CDR3 protein: CASSLGGSNTEAFF; CDR3 DNA: TGCGCCAGCAGTTTGGGCGGGTCGAACACTGAAGCTTTCTTT
V gene: TRBV6-6; clone size: .; D gene: TRBD2; J gene: TRBJ2-3; CDR3 protein: CASMSSGRSDTQYF; CDR3 DNA: TGTGCCAGCATGAGTAGCGGGAGGTCAGATACGCAGTATTTT
V gene: TRBV28; clone size: .; D gene: .; J gene: TRBJ1-2; CDR3 protein: CASSFYLDYGYTF; CDR3 DNA: TGTGCCAGCAGTTTCTATCTGGACTATGGCTACACCTTC
V gene: TRBV5-8; clone size: .; D gene: TRBD1; J gene: TRBJ2-5; CDR3 protein: CASSKDRGREQYF; CDR3 DNA: TGTGCCAGCAGCAAGGACAGGGGACGGGAGCAGTACTTC
V gene: TRBV5-4; clone size: .; D gene: .; J gene: TRBJ1-1; CDR3 protein: CASSLARVNTEAFF; CDR3 DNA: TGTGCCAGCAGCTTGGCCAGGGTTAACACTGAAGCTTTCTTT
V gene: TRBV4-3; clone size: .; D gene: .; J gene: TRBJ1-1; CDR3 protein: CASSQDLNTEAFF; CDR3 DNA: TGCGCCAGCAGCCAGGACCTCAACACTGAAGCTTTCTTT
V gene: TRBV7-9; clone size: .; D gene: TRBD1; J gene: TRBJ1-2; CDR3 protein: CASSLAQGEGASGYTF; CDR3 DNA: TGTGCCAGCAGCCTAGCCCAGGGGGAGGGGGCTAGTGGCTACACCTTC
V gene: TRBV28; clone size: .; D gene: .; J gene: TRBJ2-7; CDR3 protein: CASREKHYEQYF; CDR3 DNA: TGTGCCAGCAGAGAGAAACACTACGAGCAGTACTTC
V gene: TRBV19; clone size: .; D gene: TRBD2; J gene: TRBJ2-2; CDR3 protein: CASSILAGNTGELFF; CDR3 DNA: TGTGCCAGTAGTATACTAGCGGGTAACACCGGGGAGCTGTTTTTT
V gene: TRBV28; clone size: once; D gene: TRBD2; J gene: TRBJ2-7; CDR3 protein: CASSHQPGLGTTYEQYF; CDR3 DNA: TGTGCCAGCAGCCATCAACCGGGACTAGGGACAACCTACGAGCAGTACTTC
V gene: TRBV6-5; clone size: .; D gene: .; J gene: TRBJ2-4; CDR3 protein: CASSYGGTDYTIQYF; CDR3 DNA: TGTGCCAGCAGTTACGGCGGGACTGACTACACCATTCAGTACTTC
V gene: TRBV7-3; clone size: .; D gene: .; J gene: TRBJ2-3; CDR3 protein: CASSPTSTDTQYF; CDR3 DNA: TGTGCCAGCAGCCCTACTAGCACAGATACGCAGTATTTT
V gene: TRBV5-1; clone size: .; D gene: TRBD1; J gene: TRBJ2-7; CDR3 protein: CASSLDRGLYEQYF; CDR3 DNA: TGCGCCAGCAGCTTGGACAGGGGGCTGTACGAGCAGTACTTC
V gene: TRBV5-8; clone size: .; D gene: TRBD1; J gene: TRBJ2-5; CDR3 protein: CASSPRQGTRETQYF; CDR3 DNA: TGTGCCAGCAGCCCTAGACAGGGCACCCGGGAGACCCAGTACTTC
V gene: TRBV4-1; clone size: .; D gene: .; J gene: TRBJ1-5; CDR3 protein: CASSVRGDNQPQHF; CDR3 DNA: TGCGCCAGCAGCGTCAGGGGTGACAATCAGCCCCAGCATTTT
V gene: TRBV19; clone size: .; D gene: .; J gene: TRBJ2-6; CDR3 protein: CASSIVVGAGANVLTF; CDR3 DNA: TGTGCCAGTAGTATAGTGGTAGGGGCTGGGGCCAACGTCCTGACTTTC
V gene: TRBV18; clone size: .; D gene: TRBD1; J gene: TRBJ1-1; CDR3 protein: CASSTGQARNTEAFF; CDR3 DNA: TGTGCCAGCTCAACCGGACAGGCGAGGAACACTGAAGCTTTCTTT
V gene: TRBV28; clone size: .; D gene: .; J gene: TRBJ2-7; CDR3 protein: CASQIGSSYEQYF; CDR3 DNA: TGTGCCAGCCAGATCGGAAGCTCCTACGAGCAGTACTTC